Here is one T cell receptor (beta chain) with its context. Its target is unknown. These data belong to a study of cytomegalovirus exposure and HLA in healthy donors. Vbeta (60) and Jbeta (13) primers were used in the PCR. Method: immunoSEQ multiplex PCR; TCRdb's copy keeps in-frame clones and lacks some. This sample carries more than 60,000 clones, about 75% of them seen once, and the ten largest clones take 3% to 4%. Overall study results and limits: As confirmed in vitro, three CMV-associated chains were specific for CMV antigens.

This TCR was recovered from a man younger than 30 in good health and CMV-seronegative. Sequencing was performed on PBMCs.

The CDR3 reads CASSDGPGGQIAEAFF. The CDR3 DNA reads as TGTGCCAGCAGTGACGGGCCAGGGGGCCAGATCGCTGAAGCTTTCTTT. This chain connects TRBV6-4 to TRBJ1-1; 8 nucleotides line up with TRBD1. V shed 2 bases, J shed 6 bases, and the junction held 11 bases outside the gene matches. Germline CDR1 reads MRHNA; CDR2 reads SNTAGT. This CDR3 contains 16 residues.